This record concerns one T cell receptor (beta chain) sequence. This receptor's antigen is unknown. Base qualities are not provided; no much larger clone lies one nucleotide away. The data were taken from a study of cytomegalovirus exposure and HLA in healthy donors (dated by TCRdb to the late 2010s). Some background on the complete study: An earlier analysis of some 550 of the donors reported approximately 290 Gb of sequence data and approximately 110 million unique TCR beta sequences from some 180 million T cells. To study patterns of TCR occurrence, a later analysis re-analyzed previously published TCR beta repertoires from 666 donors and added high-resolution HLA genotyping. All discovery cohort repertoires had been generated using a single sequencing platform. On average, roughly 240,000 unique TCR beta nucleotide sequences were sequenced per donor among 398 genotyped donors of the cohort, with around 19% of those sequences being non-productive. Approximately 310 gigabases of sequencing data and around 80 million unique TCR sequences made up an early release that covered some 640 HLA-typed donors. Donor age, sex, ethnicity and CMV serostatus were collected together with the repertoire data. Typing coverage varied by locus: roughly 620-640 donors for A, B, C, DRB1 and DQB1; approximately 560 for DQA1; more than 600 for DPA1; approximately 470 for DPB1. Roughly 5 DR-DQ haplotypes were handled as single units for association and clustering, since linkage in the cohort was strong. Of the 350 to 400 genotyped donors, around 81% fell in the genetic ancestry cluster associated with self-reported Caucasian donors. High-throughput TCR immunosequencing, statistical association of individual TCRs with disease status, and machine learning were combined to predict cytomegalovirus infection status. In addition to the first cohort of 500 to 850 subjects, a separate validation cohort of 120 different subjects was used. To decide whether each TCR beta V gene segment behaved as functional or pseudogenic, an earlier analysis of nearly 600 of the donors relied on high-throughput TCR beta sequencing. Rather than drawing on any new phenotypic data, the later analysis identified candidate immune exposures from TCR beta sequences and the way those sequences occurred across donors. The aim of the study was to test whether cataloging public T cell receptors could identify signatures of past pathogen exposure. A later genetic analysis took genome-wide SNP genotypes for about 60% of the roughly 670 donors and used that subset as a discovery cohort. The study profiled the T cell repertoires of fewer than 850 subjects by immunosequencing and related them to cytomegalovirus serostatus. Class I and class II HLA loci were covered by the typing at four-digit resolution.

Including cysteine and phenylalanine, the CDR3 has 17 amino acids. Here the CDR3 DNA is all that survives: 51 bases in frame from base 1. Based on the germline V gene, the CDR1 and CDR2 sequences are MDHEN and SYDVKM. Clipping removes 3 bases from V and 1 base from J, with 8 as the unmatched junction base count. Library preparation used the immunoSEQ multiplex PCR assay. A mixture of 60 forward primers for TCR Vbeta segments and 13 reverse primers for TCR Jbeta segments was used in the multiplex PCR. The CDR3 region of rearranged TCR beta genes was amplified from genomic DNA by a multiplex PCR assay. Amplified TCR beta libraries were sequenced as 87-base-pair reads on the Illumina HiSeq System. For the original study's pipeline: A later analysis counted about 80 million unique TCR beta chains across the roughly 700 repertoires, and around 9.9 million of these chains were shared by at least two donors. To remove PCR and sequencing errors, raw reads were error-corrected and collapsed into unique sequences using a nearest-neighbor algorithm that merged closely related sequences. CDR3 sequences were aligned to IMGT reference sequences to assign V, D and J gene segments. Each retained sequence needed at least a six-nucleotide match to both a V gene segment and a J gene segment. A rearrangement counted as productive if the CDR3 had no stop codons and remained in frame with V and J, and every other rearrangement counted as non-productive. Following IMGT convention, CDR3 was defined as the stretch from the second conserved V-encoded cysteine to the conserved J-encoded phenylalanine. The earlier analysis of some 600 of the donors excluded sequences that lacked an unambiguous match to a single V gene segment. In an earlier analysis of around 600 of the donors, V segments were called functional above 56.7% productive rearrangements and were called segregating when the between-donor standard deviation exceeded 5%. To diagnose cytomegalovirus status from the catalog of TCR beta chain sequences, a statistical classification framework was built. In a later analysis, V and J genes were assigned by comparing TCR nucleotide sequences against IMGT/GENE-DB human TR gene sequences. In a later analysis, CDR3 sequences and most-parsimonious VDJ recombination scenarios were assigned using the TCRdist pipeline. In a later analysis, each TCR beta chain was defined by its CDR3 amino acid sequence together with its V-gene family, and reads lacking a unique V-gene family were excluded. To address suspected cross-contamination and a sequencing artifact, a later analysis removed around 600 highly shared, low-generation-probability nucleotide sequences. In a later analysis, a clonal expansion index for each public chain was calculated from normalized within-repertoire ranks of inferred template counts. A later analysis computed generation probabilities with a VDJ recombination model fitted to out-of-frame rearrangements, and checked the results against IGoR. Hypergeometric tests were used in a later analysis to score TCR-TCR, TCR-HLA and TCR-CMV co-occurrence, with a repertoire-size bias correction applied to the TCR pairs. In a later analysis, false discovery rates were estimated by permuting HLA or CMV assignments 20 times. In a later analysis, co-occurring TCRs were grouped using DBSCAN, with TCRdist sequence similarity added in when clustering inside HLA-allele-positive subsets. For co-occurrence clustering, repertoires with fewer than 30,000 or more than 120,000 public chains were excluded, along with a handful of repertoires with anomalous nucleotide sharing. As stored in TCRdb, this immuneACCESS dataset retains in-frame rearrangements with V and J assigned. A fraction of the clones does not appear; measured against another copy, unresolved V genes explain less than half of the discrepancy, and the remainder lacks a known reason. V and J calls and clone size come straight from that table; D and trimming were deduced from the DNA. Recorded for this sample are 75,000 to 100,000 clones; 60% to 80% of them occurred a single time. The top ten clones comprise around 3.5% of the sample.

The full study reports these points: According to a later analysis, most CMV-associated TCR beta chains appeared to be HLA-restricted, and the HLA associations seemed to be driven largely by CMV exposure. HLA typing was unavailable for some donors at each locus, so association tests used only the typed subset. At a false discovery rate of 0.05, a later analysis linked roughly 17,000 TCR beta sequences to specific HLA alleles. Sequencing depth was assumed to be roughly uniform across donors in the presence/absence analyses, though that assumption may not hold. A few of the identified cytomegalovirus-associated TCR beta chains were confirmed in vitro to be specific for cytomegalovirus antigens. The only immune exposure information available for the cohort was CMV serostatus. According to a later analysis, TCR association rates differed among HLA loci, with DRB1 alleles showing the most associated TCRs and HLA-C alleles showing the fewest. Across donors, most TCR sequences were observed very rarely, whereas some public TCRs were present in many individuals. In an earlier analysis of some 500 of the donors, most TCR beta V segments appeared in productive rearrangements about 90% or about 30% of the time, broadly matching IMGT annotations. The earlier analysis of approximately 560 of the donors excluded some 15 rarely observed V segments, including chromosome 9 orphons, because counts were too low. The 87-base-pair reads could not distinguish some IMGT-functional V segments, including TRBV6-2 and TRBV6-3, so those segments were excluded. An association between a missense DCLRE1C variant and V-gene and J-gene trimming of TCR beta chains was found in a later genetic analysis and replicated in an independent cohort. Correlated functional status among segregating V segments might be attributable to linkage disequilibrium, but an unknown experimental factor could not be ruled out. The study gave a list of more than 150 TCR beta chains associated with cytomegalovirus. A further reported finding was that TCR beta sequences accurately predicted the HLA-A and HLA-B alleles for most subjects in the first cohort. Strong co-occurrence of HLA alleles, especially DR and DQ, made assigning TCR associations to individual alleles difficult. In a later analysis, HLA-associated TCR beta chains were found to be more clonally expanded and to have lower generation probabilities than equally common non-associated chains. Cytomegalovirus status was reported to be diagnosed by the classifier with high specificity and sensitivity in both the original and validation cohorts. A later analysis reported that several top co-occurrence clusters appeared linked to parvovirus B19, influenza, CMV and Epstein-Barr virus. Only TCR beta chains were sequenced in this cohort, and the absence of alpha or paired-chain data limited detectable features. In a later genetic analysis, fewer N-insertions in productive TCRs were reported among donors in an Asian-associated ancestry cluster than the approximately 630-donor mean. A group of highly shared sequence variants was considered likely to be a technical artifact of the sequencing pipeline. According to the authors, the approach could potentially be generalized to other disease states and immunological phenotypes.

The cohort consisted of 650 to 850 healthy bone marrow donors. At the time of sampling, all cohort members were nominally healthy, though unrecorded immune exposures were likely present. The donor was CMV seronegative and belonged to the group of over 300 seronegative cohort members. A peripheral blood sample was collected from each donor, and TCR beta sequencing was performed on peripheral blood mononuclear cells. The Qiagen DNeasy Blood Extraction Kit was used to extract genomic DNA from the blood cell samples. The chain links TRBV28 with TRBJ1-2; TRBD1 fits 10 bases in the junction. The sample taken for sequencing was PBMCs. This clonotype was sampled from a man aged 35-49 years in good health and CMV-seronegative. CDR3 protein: CASSFRTGGVSNYGYTF. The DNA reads TGTGCCAGCAGTTTTAGGACAGGGGGGGTCAGTAACTATGGCTACACCTTC.